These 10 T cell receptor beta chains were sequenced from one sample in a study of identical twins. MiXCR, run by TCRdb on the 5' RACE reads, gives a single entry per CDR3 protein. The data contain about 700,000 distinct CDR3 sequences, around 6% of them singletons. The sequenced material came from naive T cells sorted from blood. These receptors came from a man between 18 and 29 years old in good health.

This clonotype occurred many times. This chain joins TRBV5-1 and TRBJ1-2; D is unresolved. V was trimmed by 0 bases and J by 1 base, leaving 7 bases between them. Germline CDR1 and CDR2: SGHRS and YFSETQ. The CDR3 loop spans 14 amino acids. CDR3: CASSLGADNYGYTF. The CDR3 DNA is TGCGCCAGCAGCTTGGGGGCAGATAACTATGGCTACACCTTC.

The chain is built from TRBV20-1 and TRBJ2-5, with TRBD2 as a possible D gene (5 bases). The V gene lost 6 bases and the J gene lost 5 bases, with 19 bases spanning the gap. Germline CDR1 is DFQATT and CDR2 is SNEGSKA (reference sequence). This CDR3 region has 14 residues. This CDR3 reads CSADPPPTGETQYF. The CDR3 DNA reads TGCAGTGCAGACCCCCCGCCCACGGGGGAGACCCAGTACTTC.

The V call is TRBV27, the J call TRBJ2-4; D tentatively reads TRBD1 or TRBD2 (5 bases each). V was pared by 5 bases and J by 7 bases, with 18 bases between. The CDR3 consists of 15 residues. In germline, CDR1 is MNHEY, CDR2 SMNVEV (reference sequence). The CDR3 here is CASSGAGVQSNIQYF. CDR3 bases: TGTGCCAGCAGTGGGGCCGGGGTCCAGAGCAACATTCAGTACTTC.

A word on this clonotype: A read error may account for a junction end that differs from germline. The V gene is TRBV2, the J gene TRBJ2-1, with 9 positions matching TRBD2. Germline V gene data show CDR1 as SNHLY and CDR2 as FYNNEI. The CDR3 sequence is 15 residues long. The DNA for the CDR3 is TGTGCCAGCAGAGAAGCTAGCGGGACCGACAATGAGCAGTTCTTC. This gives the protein CASREASGTDNEQFF.

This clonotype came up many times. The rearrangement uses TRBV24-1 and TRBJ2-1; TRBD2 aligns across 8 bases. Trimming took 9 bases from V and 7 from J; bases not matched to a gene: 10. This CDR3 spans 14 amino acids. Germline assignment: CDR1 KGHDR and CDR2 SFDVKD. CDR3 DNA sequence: TGTGCCACCGCGGGAGCGGGAGTGGGAAATGAGCAGTTCTTC. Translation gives CATAGAGVGNEQFF.

This chain's CDR3 is CASGPHNQPQHF. The CDR3 coding sequence is TGTGCCAGCGGGCCTCACAATCAGCCCCAGCATTTT. The chain links TRBV6-5 to TRBJ1-5; D remains unclear. Germline lookup yields CDR1 MNHEY and CDR2 SVGAGI. V was clipped by 8 bases and J by 3 bases, with 8 bases between them. The CDR3 totals 12 residues.

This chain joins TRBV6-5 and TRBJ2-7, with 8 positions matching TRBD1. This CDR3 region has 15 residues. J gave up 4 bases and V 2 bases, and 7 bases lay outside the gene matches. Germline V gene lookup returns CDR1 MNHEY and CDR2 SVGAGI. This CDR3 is CASSYGSGGLYEQYF. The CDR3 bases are TGTGCCAGCAGTTACGGCTCAGGGGGCCTTTACGAGCAGTACTTC.

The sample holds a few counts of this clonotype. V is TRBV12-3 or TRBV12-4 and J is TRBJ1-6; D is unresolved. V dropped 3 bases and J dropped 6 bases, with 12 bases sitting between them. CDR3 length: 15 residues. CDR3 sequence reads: CASSLGRRVNSPLHF. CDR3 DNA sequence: TGTGCCAGCAGTTTGGGCAGAAGGGTTAATTCACCCCTCCACTTT.

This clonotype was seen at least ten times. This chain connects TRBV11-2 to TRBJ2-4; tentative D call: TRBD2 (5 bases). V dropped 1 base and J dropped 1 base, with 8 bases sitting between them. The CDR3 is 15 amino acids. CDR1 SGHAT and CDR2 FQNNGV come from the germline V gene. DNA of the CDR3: TGTGCCAGCAGCTTAGTCGGGGTGGCCAAAAACATTCAGTACTTC. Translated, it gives CASSLVGVAKNIQYF.

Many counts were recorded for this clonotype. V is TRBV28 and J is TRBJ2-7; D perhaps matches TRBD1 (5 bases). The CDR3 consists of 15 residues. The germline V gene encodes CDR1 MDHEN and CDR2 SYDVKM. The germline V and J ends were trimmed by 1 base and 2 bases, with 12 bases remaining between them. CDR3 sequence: CASSLYTGAPYEQYF. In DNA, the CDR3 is TGTGCCAGCAGTTTATATACAGGTGCCCCCTACGAGCAGTACTTC. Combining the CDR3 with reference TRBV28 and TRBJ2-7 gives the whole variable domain DVKVTQSSRYLVKRTGEKVFLECVQDMDHENMFWYRQDPGLGLRLIYFSYDVKMKEKGDIPEGYSVSREKKERFSLILESASTNQTSMYLCASSLYTGAPYEQYFGPGTRLTVT.